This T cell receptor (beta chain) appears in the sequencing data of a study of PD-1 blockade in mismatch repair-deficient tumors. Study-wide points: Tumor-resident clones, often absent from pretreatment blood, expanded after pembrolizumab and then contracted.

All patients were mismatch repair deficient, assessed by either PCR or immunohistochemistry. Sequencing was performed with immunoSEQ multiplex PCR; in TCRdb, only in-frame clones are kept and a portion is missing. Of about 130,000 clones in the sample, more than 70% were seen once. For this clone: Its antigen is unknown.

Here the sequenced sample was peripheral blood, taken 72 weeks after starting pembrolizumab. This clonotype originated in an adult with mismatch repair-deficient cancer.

DNA for the CDR3: TGCGCCAGCAGCCCCGGGGGTGAGTACGAGCAGTACTTC. Protein product: CASSPGGEYEQYF. The genes are TRBV4-1 and TRBJ2-7; perhaps TRBD2 as D (6 bases). From germline, CDR1 is MGHRA and CDR2 YSYEKL. The ends were cut back, 4 bases at V and 4 bases at J, with 11 bases in the middle. The CDR3 covers 13 residues.